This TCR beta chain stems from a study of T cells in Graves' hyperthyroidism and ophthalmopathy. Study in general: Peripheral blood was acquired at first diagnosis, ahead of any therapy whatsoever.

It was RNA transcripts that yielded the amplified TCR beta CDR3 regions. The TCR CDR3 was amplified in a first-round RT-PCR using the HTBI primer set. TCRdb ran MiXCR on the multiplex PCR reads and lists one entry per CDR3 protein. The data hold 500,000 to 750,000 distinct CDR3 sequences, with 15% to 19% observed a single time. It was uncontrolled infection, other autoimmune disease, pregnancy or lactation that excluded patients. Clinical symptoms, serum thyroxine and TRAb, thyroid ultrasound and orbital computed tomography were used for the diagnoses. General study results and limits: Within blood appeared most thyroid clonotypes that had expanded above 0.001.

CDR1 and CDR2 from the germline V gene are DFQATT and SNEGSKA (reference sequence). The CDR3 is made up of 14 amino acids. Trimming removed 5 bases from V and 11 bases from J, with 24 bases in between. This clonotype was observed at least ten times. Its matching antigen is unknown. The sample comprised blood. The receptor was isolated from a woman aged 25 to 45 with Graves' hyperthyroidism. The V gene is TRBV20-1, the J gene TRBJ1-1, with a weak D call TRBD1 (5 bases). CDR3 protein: CSAPGEGRIHFAFF. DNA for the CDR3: TGCAGTGCTCCCGGCGAGGGGAGGATTCATTTCGCTTTCTTT.